These 6 T cell receptor beta chains share one sample of origin, sequenced in a study of T cells in Graves' hyperthyroidism and ophthalmopathy. Authors of the study amplified TCR beta CDR3 regions from RNA transcripts. First-round RT-PCR of the TCR CDR3 relied on the HTBI primer set. MiXCR, run by TCRdb on the multiplex PCR reads, gives a single entry per CDR3 protein. This table holds approximately 700,000 distinct CDR3 sequences, 45% found once. The specimen sequenced was peripheral blood or thyroid tissue (not recorded which). Receptors originate from an adult man with Graves' disease, either hyperthyroidism or ophthalmopathy (not recorded which).

The chain combines TRBV7-9 with TRBJ1-2, with D tentatively TRBD1 (6 bases). Trimming took 5 bases from V and 3 from J, leaving 10 bases between them. This CDR3 comprises 13 residues. The V gene's germline CDR1 is SEHNR and CDR2 FQNEAQ (reference sequence). The CDR3 region is CASSTRTDYGYTF. DNA of the CDR3: TGTGCCAGCAGCACAAGGACAGACTATGGCTACACCTTC.

Concerning this clonotype itself: Here the CDR3 omits its conserved ending phenylalanine or tryptophan, so a read error is the likely source. The chain combines TRBV5-1 with TRBJ2-2; 7 positions agree with TRBD1. J gave up 0 bases and V 1 base, and 0 bases lay outside the gene matches. There are 15 residues in the CDR3. CDR1 is SGHRS, CDR2 YFSETQ, per germline. The CDR3 region is CASSLTGANTGELFL. The CDR3 nucleotides read TGCGCCAGCAGCTTGACAGGGGCGAACACCGGGGAGCTGTTTCTT.

The rearrangement uses TRBV7-4 and TRBJ1-6; 9 positions agree with TRBD1. This CDR3 spans 16 amino acids. Germline trimming cut 5 bases from V and 7 bases from J; bases unmatched to any gene: 9. Germline V gives CDR1 SGHVT, CDR2 SQSDAQ. CDR3 bases: TGTGCCAGCAGCGCACAGGGGGCGCGCCTAAATTCACCCCTCCACTTT. Translating gives CASSAQGARLNSPLHF.

On this clonotype: This may come from a read error, since a much larger clone is one base off. This chain links TRBV2 with TRBJ2-7, with D uncertain. The germline CDR1 and CDR2 sequences are SNHLY and FYNNEI. The CDR3 loop spans 11 amino acids. CDR3 in DNA: TGTGTCAGCAGTGAACTCCGGACGCAGTACTTC. Its protein product is CVSSELRTQYF.

This chain uses TRBV29-1 with TRBJ1-2; D gene uncertain. Germline V CDR1 and CDR2: SQVTM, ANQGSEA. Trimming removed 4 bases from V and 3 bases from J, with 9 bases in between. The CDR3 extends over 12 amino acids. Written as DNA, the CDR3 is TGCAGCGTTGTGGCCGGATACTATGGCTACACCTTC. It translates to CSVVAGYYGYTF. The whole variable domain, filled in from reference TRBV29-1 and TRBJ1-2, reads SAVISQKPSRDICQRGTSLTIQCQVDSQVTMMFWYRQQPGQSLTLIATANQGSEATYESGFVIDKFPISRPNLTFSTLTVSNMSPEDSSIYLCSVVAGYYGYTFGSGTRLTVV.

The chain carries TRBV7-9 and TRBJ2-5; the match to TRBD1 covers 7 bases. The CDR3 extends over 17 amino acids. V dropped 6 bases and J dropped 5; count of bases not matched to a gene: 18. The germline CDR1 and CDR2 sequences are SEHNR and FQNEAQ (reference sequence). CDR3 sequence (DNA): TGTGCCAGCAGTTACGCCGCCGCAGACAGGGTTGATGAGACCCAGTACTTC. As protein: CASSYAAADRVDETQYF. Drawing the rest from reference TRBV7-9 and TRBJ2-5, the complete variable domain is DTGVSQNPRHKITKRGQNVTFRCDPISEHNRLYWYRQTLGQGPEFLTYFQNEAQLEKSRLLSDRFSAERPKGSFSTLEIQRTEQGDSAMYLCASSYAAADRVDETQYFGPGTRLLVL.